This TCR beta chain appears in the sequencing data of a study of technical replicates of blood from several donors. The CDR3 is 17 residues long. V trimming: 2 bases; J trimming: 2 bases; junction bases outside the gene matches: 10. Looked up from germline, CDR1 is MDHEN and CDR2 is SYDVKM. Clones were sequenced by immunoSEQ multiplex PCR, and TCRdb holds only the in-frame ones, with some missing. The data contain about 85,000 clones, around 94% of them singletons. Sample: T cells isolated from PBMCs. The source is a human donor in good health. The V and J genes are TRBV28 and TRBJ2-7; 9 nucleotides agree with TRBD2. Here the CDR3 reads CASSLAGGPPLTYEQYF. CDR3 nucleotides: TGTGCCAGCAGTTTAGCGGGAGGGCCTCCGTTAACCTACGAGCAGTACTTC.